The next 22 T cell receptor beta chains were all read from a single sample in a study of vaccination effects on CD4 cells after COVID-19. Repertoires were generated with immunoSEQ multiplex PCR, while TCRdb's copy carries only in-frame clones and drops some. This sample carries around 25,000 clones, about 75% of them seen once, and the ten largest clones take under 7.5%. These TCRs' antigens remain unknown. Sequencing followed a ViraFEST assay step that expanded antigen-specific CD4+ T cells with viral peptide pools. Upon completion of roughly ten days in culture, CD4+ T cells were isolated. The cohort was immunized with two doses of either the BNT162b2 or mRNA-1273 vaccine. The specimen was CD4+ T cells from PBMCs cultured with SARS-CoV-2 spike peptides, collected after COVID-19 vaccination. The receptors stem from a human donor who received a COVID-19 vaccine. Some clones in this sample may be carry-over from other donors' samples.

The chain carries TRBV7-2 and TRBJ2-2; D remains ambiguous. The germline gives CDR1 SGHTA, CDR2 FQGNSA. This CDR3 has 13 amino acids. The germline V and J ends were trimmed by 8 bases and 2 bases, with 9 bases remaining between them. CDR3 sequence reads: CASQADNTGELFF. The CDR3 coding sequence is TGTGCCAGCCAGGCGGACAACACCGGGGAGCTGTTTTTT. The complete variable domain, with remaining parts taken from reference TRBV7-2 and TRBJ2-2, reads GAGVSQSPSNKVTEKGKDVELRCDPISGHTALYWYRQSLGQGLEFLIYFQGNSAPDKSGLPSDRFSAERTGGSVSTLTIQRTQQEDSAVYLCASQADNTGELFFGEGSRLTVL.

This chain links TRBV5-1 with TRBJ1-5; D is ambiguous. The germline V gene encodes CDR1 SGHRS and CDR2 YFSETQ. Deletions cut 4 bases from V and 4 bases from J, with 9 bases between. The CDR3 covers 13 residues. The CDR3 nucleotides read TGCGCCAGCAGCCGAGACGGTAATCAGCCCCAGCATTTT. It translates to CASSRDGNQPQHF.

Written as DNA, the CDR3 is TGTGCCAGCAGCTTGACTATTACGGGATCGTTCTCTGGAAACACCATATATTTT. Translation gives CASSLTITGSFSGNTIYF. This chain joins TRBV5-5 and TRBJ1-3; no clear D. This CDR3 contains 18 residues. V was clipped by 1 base and J by 0 bases, with 17 bases between them. Germline V CDR1 and CDR2: SGHKS, YYEKEE (reference sequence).

This clone has only one observation. This chain connects TRBV7-2 to TRBJ2-1, with D possibly called TRBD1 or TRBD2 (5 bases each). The germline V and J ends were trimmed by 2 bases and 7 bases, with 9 bases remaining between them. This CDR3 spans 13 amino acids. Germline loops: CDR1 SGHTA, CDR2 FQGNSA. The CDR3 here is CASSLRWGNEQFF. Written as DNA, the CDR3 is TGTGCCAGCAGCTTAAGGTGGGGGAATGAGCAGTTCTTC.

The V gene is TRBV5-1, the J gene TRBJ2-1, with 7 bases fitting TRBD2. With 0 bases clipped from V and 6 bases from J, the junction kept 12 bases outside the gene matches. This CDR3 comprises 17 residues. Germline CDR1 and CDR2: SGHRS and YFSETQ. CDR3 in DNA: TGCGCCAGCAGCTTGGGTGTGCCAGCGGGAAAAATCAATGAGCAGTTCTTC. It codes for CASSLGVPAGKINEQFF.

The chain combines TRBV10-3 with TRBJ1-2; 8 nucleotides match TRBD1. CDR1 is ENHRY, CDR2 SYGVKD, per germline. V trimming: 4 bases; J trimming: 5 bases; junction bases outside the gene matches: 6. This CDR3 has 14 residues. CDR3 sequence (DNA): TGTGCCATCAGTGGGACAGGGAAGGAGTATGGCTACACCTTC. The encoded protein is CAISGTGKEYGYTF.

The chain combines TRBV7-2 with TRBJ2-3; maybe TRBD1 (6 bases). Germline V gene sequence: CDR1 SGHTA, CDR2 FQGNSA. The CDR3 spans 15 residues. V dropped 5 bases and J dropped 0 bases, with 12 bases sitting between them. CDR3 nucleotide sequence: TGTGCCAGCAGCCTTGACAGGTCTAGCACAGATACGCAGTATTTT. Amino acid sequence: CASSLDRSSTDTQYF.

This clone has more than one count but fewer than ten. This chain links TRBV6-6 with TRBJ2-2; D may be TRBD1 (7 bases). This CDR3 comprises 14 residues. Germline V lookup: CDR1 MNHNY, CDR2 SVGAGI (reference sequence). V lost 2 bases to trimming and J lost 7 bases, with 11 bases between them. The CDR3 sequence is CASSYNRGGGELFF. The CDR3 bases are TGTGCCAGCAGTTACAACAGGGGAGGCGGGGAGCTGTTTTTT.

The chain uses TRBV9 and TRBJ1-1, with a weak D call TRBD1 (5 bases). The V gene lost 4 bases and the J gene lost 7 bases, with 14 bases spanning the gap. The CDR3 totals 13 residues. From germline, CDR1 is SGDLS and CDR2 YYNGEE. The CDR3 region has the DNA TGTGCCAGCAGCCCACAGGTCGGGCTTGAAGCTTTCTTT. Residues: CASSPQVGLEAFF.

V gene TRBV7-3 combines with J gene TRBJ2-5, with D perhaps TRBD2 (7 bases). Trimming left V 2 bases short and J 4 bases short, with 17 bases between. Germline loops: CDR1 SGHTA, CDR2 FQGTGA. This CDR3 is built from 16 residues. The CDR3 reads CASSLHGGGASETQYF. The CDR3 coding sequence is TGTGCCAGCAGCTTACATGGAGGGGGGGCCTCAGAGACCCAGTACTTC.

J is TRBJ1-1 and V is TRBV7-3; 7 bases are shared with TRBD1. The CDR3 is 13 amino acids. Germline CDR1 reads SGHTA; CDR2 reads FQGTGA. The V segment lost 4 bases and the J segment 7 bases; nucleotides outside the gene matches: 6. DNA for the CDR3: TGTGCCAGCAGCTCACAGGGGTTTGGTGAAGCTTTCTTT. Amino acid sequence: CASSSQGFGEAFF.

V usage is TRBV12-5 and J usage is TRBJ2-2; D possibly corresponds to TRBD1 (5 bases). The CDR3 runs 15 residues. Germline values: CDR1 LGHNT, CDR2 FRNRAP. V was cut by 4 bases and J by 4 bases, with 13 bases left in between. The DNA for the CDR3 is TGTGCTAGTGGTTCCTCCAGGGTCTCCACCGGGGAGCTGTTTTTT. Its translation is CASGSSRVSTGELFF.

The genes are TRBV30 and TRBJ2-1, with D possibly being TRBD1 (6 bases). The CDR3 is 17 residues long. V shed 3 bases and J shed 3 bases, with 21 bases lying between them. Germline CDR1 and CDR2: GTSNPN and SVGIG (reference sequence). The DNA for the CDR3 is TGTGCCTGGAGAAGGAGACAGGCCCTGTCCCTCTACAATGAGCAGTTCTTC. Its protein product is CAWRRRQALSLYNEQFF.

This chain links TRBV18 with TRBJ2-1, with D uncertain. The CDR3 is 17 residues long. The V and J ends lost 1 base and 8 bases respectively, with 21 bases between them. The germline gives CDR1 KGHSH, CDR2 LQKENI. The CDR3 is CASSPRNGAADVYEQFF. DNA for the CDR3: TGTGCCAGCTCACCACGGAATGGTGCGGCGGATGTTTATGAGCAGTTCTTC.

The chain links TRBV11-2 to TRBJ1-3; no clear D gene. V was cut by 1 base and J by 4 bases, with 8 bases left in between. Germline CDR1 reads SGHAT; CDR2 reads FQNNGV. This CDR3 has 14 residues. For the CDR3, the DNA is TGTGCCAGCAGCTTAGCTTCAGGCGGAAACACCATATATTTT. Protein: CASSLASGGNTIYF.

This chain connects TRBV9 to TRBJ1-6; D not certain. The germline V and J ends were trimmed by 0 bases and 9 bases, with 10 bases remaining between them. Germline V CDR1 and CDR2: SGDLS, YYNGEE. This CDR3 contains 14 residues. The CDR3 region is CASSVGSDTSPLHF. The CDR3 coding sequence is TGTGCCAGCAGCGTAGGTTCCGATACTTCACCCCTCCACTTT.

This chain connects TRBV27 to TRBJ2-1; 7 bases are shared with TRBD2. Germline assignment: CDR1 MNHEY and CDR2 SMNVEV (reference sequence). Trimming removed 7 bases from V and 2 bases from J; junction bases left unmatched: 8. The CDR3 has 15 residues. The CDR3 nucleotides are TGTGCCAGCACCCCGGGGGAGGGCCCCTACAATGAGCAGTTCTTC. Residues: CASTPGEGPYNEQFF.

The genes are TRBV30 and TRBJ2-3; 7 bases line up with TRBD1. The CDR3 has 15 amino acids. Trimming cost V 3 bases and J 1 base; bases outside gene matches: 7. Germline V gene data show CDR1 as GTSNPN and CDR2 as SVGIG (reference sequence). The CDR3 coding sequence is TGTGCCTGGAGGAACAGGGGTTGGGGCACAGATACGCAGTATTTT. It specifies CAWRNRGWGTDTQYF. Filled out from reference TRBV30 and TRBJ2-3, the complete variable domain reads SQTIHQWPATLVQPVGSPLSLECTVEGTSNPNLYWYRQAAGRGLQLLFYSVGIGQISSEVPQNLSASRPQDRQFILSSKKLLLSDSGFYLCAWRNRGWGTDTQYFGPGTRLTVL.

The V gene is TRBV7-3, the J gene TRBJ2-5, with 8 bases fitting TRBD2. J was trimmed by 5 bases and V by 5 bases; bases with no gene match: 7. CDR3 size: 14 residues. Germline CDR1 and CDR2: SGHTA and FQGTGA. CDR3 in amino acids: CASSEFSGTETQYF. CDR3 nucleotide sequence: TGTGCCAGCAGCGAATTTAGCGGGACGGAGACCCAGTACTTC.

This chain links TRBV5-1 with TRBJ2-5; D gene unclear. CDR1 and CDR2 (germline): SGHRS, YFSETQ. The V end was cut by 0 bases, the J end by 7 bases, with 19 bases between. The CDR3 has 16 amino acids. The CDR3 spells CASSLVVSEPFATQYF. For the CDR3, the DNA is TGCGCCAGCAGCTTGGTGGTCAGTGAACCGTTCGCGACCCAGTACTTC.

V gene TRBV6-5 combines with J gene TRBJ1-1, with 7 positions matching TRBD1. J gave up 4 bases and V 2 bases, and 7 bases lay outside the gene matches. The V gene's germline CDR1 is MNHEY and CDR2 SVGAGI. The CDR3 loop spans 15 amino acids. CDR3 in amino acids: CASSYRGLRSTEAFF. DNA for the CDR3: TGTGCCAGCAGTTACAGGGGGCTCCGGAGCACTGAAGCTTTCTTT.

J is TRBJ2-3 and V is TRBV19; the D gene could be TRBD1 or TRBD2 (6 bases each). The V and J ends lost 5 bases and 4 bases respectively, with 13 bases between them. The CDR3 extends over 14 amino acids. CDR1 and CDR2 from the germline V gene are LNHDA and SQIVND (reference sequence). CDR3 region: CASSWGARPDTQYF. As DNA, the CDR3 is TGTGCCAGTAGTTGGGGGGCCAGGCCAGATACGCAGTATTTT.